The rows below give T cell receptor beta chains drawn from one sample of a study of blood T cell repertoires in COVID-19. The assay was immunoSEQ multiplex PCR, and TCRdb's table has in-frame clones only and misses some. The repertoire holds over 130,000 clones, with 60% to 80% as singletons. Sequenced: peripheral blood. The origin of the receptors is a woman in her forties or fifties with active or convalescent COVID-19. CDR3s include the opening cysteine and the closing phenylalanine or tryptophan. D genes are given only for firm matches. Not every row has a clone size; where given, it reads once, few, many or a size class.

V,length,size,D,J,CDR3,DNA
TRBV6-5,13,.,TRBD1,TRBJ2-1,CASGDRNYNEQFF,TGTGCCAGCGGGGACAGGAACTACAATGAGCAGTTCTTC
TRBV5-5,16,.,TRBD2,TRBJ2-5,CASRGVPTSGGETQYF,TGTGCCAGCAGGGGCGTGCCGACCAGCGGGGGCGAGACCCAGTACTTC
TRBV28,15,.,.,TRBJ2-1,CASSYGGGPYNEQFF,TGTGCCAGCAGTTACGGAGGCGGCCCCTACAATGAGCAGTTCTTC
TRBV4-2,15,.,TRBD2,TRBJ2-1,CASSQRTSGINEQFF,TGTGCCAGCAGCCAACGGACTAGCGGGATAAATGAGCAGTTCTTC
TRBV6-5,15,.,.,TRBJ1-2,CASRDSRQSNYGYTF,TGTGCCAGCAGAGACTCCCGACAGTCTAACTATGGCTACACCTTC
TRBV7-3,17,many,TRBD2,TRBJ2-1,CASSPLGLAGGRNEQFF,TGTGCCAGCAGCCCATTGGGACTAGCGGGGGGGCGCAATGAGCAGTTCTTC
TRBV5-1,15,.,.,TRBJ1-6,CASSLRQALNSPLHF,TGCGCCAGCAGCTTAAGACAGGCGCTGAATTCACCCCTCCACTTT
TRBV7-2,16,.,TRBD2,TRBJ2-3,CASSLKLAGFTDTQYF,TGTGCCAGCAGCCTAAAACTAGCGGGATTCACAGATACGCAGTATTTT
TRBV27,16,few,.,TRBJ2-2,CASSLYSGQNTGELFF,TGTGCCAGCAGTTTATATTCGGGACAGAACACCGGGGAGCTGTTTTTT
TRBV5-1,17,.,TRBD1,TRBJ1-6,CASSPEPTGLGNSPLHF,TGCGCCAGCAGCCCTGAACCGACAGGGCTCGGGAATTCACCCCTCCACTTT
TRBV30,17,.,.,TRBJ2-4,CAWSLGDRLIGRNIQYF,TGTGCCTGGAGTTTAGGAGACAGACTAATTGGGAGGAACATTCAGTACTTC
TRBV3-1/TRBV3-2,14,.,.,TRBJ2-2,CASSQARGTGELFF,TGTGCCAGCAGCCAAGCAAGAGGCACCGGGGAGCTGTTTTTT
TRBV2,14,.,.,TRBJ1-3,CASSESGTGNTIYF,TGTGCCAGCAGTGAATCAGGGACTGGAAACACCATATATTTT
TRBV7-9,15,few,.,TRBJ1-6,CASSPPRGGDSPLHF,TGTGCCAGCAGCCCTCCGAGGGGAGGGGATTCACCCCTCCACTTT
TRBV7-6,14,once,.,TRBJ2-5,CASSLAAGRETQYF,TGTGCCAGCAGCTTAGCCGCGGGAAGGGAGACCCAGTACTTC
TRBV30,12,.,.,TRBJ2-7,CAWSSLSYEQYF,TGTGCCTGGAGCTCCCTCTCCTACGAGCAGTACTTC
TRBV5-5,17,few,.,TRBJ2-6,CASSQTGWGSGANVLTF,TGTGCCAGCAGCCAGACAGGTTGGGGCTCTGGGGCCAACGTCCTGACTTTC
TRBV15,15,once,TRBD1,TRBJ2-7,CATSRDPGQRYEQYF,TGTGCCACCAGCAGAGATCCGGGACAGCGCTACGAGCAGTACTTC
TRBV30,14,.,.,TRBJ1-1,CAWSVQGGNTEAFF,TGTGCCTGGAGTGTCCAAGGGGGGAACACTGAAGCTTTCTTT
TRBV6-5,15,.,TRBD1,TRBJ1-6,CASRTLTGGNSPLHF,TGTGCCAGCAGAACACTCACAGGGGGTAATTCACCCCTCCACTTT
TRBV7-6,17,few,.,TRBJ1-2,CASSPGFGRGGIYGYTF,TGTGCCAGCAGCCCCGGTTTTGGCCGGGGGGGTATCTATGGCTACACCTTC
TRBV10-3,14,once,.,TRBJ1-6,CAITRDEGNSPLHF,TGTGCCATCACCAGGGATGAAGGTAATTCACCCCTCCACTTT